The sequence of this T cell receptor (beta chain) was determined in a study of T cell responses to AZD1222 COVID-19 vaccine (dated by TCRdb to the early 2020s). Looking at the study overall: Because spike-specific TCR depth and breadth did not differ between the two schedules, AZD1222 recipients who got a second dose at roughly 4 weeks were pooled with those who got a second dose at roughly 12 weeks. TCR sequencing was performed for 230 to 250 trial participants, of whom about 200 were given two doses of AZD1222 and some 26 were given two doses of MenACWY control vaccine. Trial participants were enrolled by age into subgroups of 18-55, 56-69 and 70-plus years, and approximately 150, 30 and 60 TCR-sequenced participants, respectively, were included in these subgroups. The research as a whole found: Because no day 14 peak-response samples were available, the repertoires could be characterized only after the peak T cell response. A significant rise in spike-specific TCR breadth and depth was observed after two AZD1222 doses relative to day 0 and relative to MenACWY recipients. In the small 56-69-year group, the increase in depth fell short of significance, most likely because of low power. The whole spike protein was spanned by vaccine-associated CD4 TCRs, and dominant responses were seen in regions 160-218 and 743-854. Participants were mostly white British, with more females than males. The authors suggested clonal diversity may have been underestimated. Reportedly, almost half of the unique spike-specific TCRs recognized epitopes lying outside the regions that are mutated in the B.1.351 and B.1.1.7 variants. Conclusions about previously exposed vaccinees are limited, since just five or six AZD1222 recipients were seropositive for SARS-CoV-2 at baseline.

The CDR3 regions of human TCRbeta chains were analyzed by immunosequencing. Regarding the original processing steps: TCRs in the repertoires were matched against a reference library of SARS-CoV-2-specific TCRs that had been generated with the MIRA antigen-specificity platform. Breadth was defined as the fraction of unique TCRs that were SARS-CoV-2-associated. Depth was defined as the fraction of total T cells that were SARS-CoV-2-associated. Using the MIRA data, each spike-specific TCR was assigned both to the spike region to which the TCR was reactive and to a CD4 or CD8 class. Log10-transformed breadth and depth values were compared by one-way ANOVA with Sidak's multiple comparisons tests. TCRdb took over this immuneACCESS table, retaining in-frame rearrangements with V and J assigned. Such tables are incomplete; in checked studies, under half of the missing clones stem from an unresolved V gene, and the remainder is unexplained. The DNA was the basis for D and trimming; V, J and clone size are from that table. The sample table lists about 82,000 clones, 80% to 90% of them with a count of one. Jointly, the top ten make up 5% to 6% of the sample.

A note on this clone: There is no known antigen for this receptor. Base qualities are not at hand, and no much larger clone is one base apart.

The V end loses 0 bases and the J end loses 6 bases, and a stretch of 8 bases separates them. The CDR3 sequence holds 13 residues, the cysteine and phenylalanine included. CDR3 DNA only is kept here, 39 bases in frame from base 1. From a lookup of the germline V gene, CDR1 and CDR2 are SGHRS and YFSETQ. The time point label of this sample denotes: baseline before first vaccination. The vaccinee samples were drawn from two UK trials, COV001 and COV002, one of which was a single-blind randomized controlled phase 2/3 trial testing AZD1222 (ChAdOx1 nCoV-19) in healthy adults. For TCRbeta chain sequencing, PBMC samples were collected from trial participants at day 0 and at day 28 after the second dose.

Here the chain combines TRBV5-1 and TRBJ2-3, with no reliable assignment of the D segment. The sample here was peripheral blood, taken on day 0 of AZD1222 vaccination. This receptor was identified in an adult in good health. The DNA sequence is TGCGCCAGCAGCTTGGATACCAGGGATACGCAGTATTTT. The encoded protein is CASSLDTRDTQYF.